The text below deals with one T cell receptor beta chain. The clone's antigen remains unknown. No much larger clone exists at a distance of one base, and base qualities are not known. Every donor in the study was a healthy Caucasian. The twin cohort comprised three pairs of female monozygotic twins, all aged roughly 18 to 30 years. CD4+ and CD8+ T cell populations were isolated with positive isolation kits from Invitrogen. These data belong to a study of identical twins (dated by TCRdb to the mid-2010s). Background for the entire study: To test whether fetal clonotypes persist, the study used deep sequencing on TCR alpha and beta repertoires from monozygotic twins, unrelated adults of various ages, and cord blood. Replicate twin experiments were performed at different times using different library preparation protocols to rule out contamination.

The library was obtained by 5' RACE. These reads were obtained on an Illumina HiSeq 2000. A universal primer binding site was added through template switching, and the final cDNA carried a unique molecular identifier so that TCR cDNA molecules could be counted accurately. Specific primers in the conserved constant-segment region were used to synthesize first-strand cDNA for TCR alpha and beta chains. To control for contamination, every cDNA library carried two barcodes: a SMART-Mk sample barcode plus Illumina barcodes. Two successive PCR steps introduced TruSeq adapter sequences along with Illumina sample barcodes. The Illumina HiSeq platform was used with custom primers to sequence TCR alpha and beta cDNA libraries. Per the authors' processing: MiGEC processed the raw reads to extract unique molecular identifiers, while MiXCR was used to determine the CDR3 positions. For each individual, recombination models were inferred using an EM algorithm with the repgenHMM and IGoR tools. The analysis of shared clonotypes was done with the tcR package in R, with sharing normalized by the product of cloneset sizes. To study raw recombination free of thymic and clonal selection effects, out-of-frame nonproductive sequences were analyzed. The public reads were run again by TCRdb, first through fastp at Q25 and then through MiXCR, and only productive beta chains were kept. Each entry is one CDR3 protein sequence, shown with its most common DNA and genes. The V and J calls come from TCRdb's annotation, not from the publication. Here the sample has some 500,000 distinct CDR3 sequences; around 20% occur a single time. The top ten clonotypes cover 0.8% to 1% of the sample.

The paper as a whole reports these results and caveats: The excess sharing between twins in beta out-of-frame sequences was weaker because fewer shared sequences reduced the signal-to-noise ratio. Compared with coincidental sharing between unrelated individuals, out-of-frame TCR alpha sequences shared between twins showed an excess of sequences with low generation probability. Zero-insertion analyses could be partly confounded by invariant T cells such as MAIT and iNKT, though diverse VJ usage argued against such confounding for most clonotypes. Fewer insertions were carried by abundant cord blood beta clonotypes, a similar but weaker trend appeared in young adult naive repertoires, and no such trend appeared in memory repertoires. Because the same donors could not be followed over many years, the conclusions relied on cross-sectional statistical analysis. In monozygotic twins, out-of-frame TCR alpha sharing was systematically underestimated by recombination models, although the models agreed with sharing between unrelated individuals.

The CDR3 goes from the cysteine to the phenylalanine over 14 residues. The DNA shown is the 42-base CDR3, in frame from base 1. The junction shows trimming of 7 bases on V and 1 base on J, plus 11 bases between the germline ends. CDR1 and CDR2, per the germline V gene, are SNHLY and FYNNEI. The same sample was also studied in work on T cells expressing NK-cell markers. As described in the second report: Three sorted T-cell subsets (CD3+CD56+NKG2C+, CD3+CD56+NKG2C- and CD3+CD56-NKG2C+) from fewer than 10 donors had their TCR beta-chain repertoires profiled. Of the eight sequenced donors, seven were found to be HCMV-seropositive and one was found to be HCMV-seronegative. In several experiments an anti-gammadeltaTCR antibody was added to restrict sorting to alphabetaTCR-expressing T cells. In roughly 6 donors, the dominant CD3+CD56+NKG2C+ clonotypes ranked among the top 10 CD8+ clonotypes, making up roughly 1.0-8% of CD8+ T cells. Those dominant clonotypes were again the most abundant among CD3+CD56-NKG2C+ cells in a handful of donors, at about 25-65%. It remained unclear whether the expanded NKG2C-expressing T cell clones were specific for HCMV antigens. Randomly selected healthy volunteers, three men and five women, were used as the eight sequenced donors. HCMV-specific IgG was detected in serum with a commercial ELISA kit to determine HCMV serostatus. MIGEC handled demultiplexing of the reads and grouping by UMI, while MiTCR was used to assemble and quantify clonotypes. Only TCR cDNA sequences supported by at least two reads were kept to exclude erroneous sequences. The tcR package was used for downstream repertoire analysis, with clonotypes matched between fractions based on CDR3 nucleotide sequence plus V segment. VDJmatch was used to annotate antigen specificity against VDJdb, with one amino acid substitution allowed in CDR3.

The material sequenced was CD4+ T cells sorted from blood. The sequence was obtained from a woman aged 18-35 years in good health. This chain joins TRBV2 to TRBJ2-1; TRBD1 is a possible D gene, resting on 6 matching bases. The DNA sequence is TGTGCCAGCATAAGGCAGGGGTCCTACAATGAGCAGTTCTTC. This yields the protein CASIRQGSYNEQFF.